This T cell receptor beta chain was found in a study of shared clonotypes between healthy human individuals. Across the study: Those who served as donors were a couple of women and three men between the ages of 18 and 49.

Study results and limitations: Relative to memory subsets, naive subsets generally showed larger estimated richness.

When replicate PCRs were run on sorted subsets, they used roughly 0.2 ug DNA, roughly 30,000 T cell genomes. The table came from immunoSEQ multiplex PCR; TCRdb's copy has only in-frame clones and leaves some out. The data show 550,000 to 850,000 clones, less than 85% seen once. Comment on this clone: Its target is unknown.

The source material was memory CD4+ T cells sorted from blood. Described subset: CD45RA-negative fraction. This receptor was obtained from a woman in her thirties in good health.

CDR3 residues: CASSEPRTSGMKTQYF. In nucleotides, the CDR3 is TGTGCCAGCAGTGAACCCCGCACTAGCGGGATGAAGACCCAGTACTTC. The V and J genes are TRBV6-1 and TRBJ2-5; TRBD2 matches at 10 bases. The CDR3 totals 16 residues. Germline assignment: CDR1 MNHNS and CDR2 SASEGT. After removal of 2 bases from V and 6 bases from J, the junction contained 9 bases not matched to a gene.